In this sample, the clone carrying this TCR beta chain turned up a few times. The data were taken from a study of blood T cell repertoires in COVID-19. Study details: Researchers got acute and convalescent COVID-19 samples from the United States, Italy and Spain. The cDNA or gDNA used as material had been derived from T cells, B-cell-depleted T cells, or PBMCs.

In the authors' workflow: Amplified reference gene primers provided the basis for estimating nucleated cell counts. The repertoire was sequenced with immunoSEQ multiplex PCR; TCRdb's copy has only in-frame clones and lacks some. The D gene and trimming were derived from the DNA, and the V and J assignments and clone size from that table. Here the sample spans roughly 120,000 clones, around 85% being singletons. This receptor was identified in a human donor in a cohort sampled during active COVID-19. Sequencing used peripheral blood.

The CDR3 bases are TGTGCCAGCAGCCAACCTACCGGGACAGGCGCTGGAAACACCATATATTTT. Protein product: CASSQPTGTGAGNTIYF. V gene TRBV3-1 (or the pseudogene TRBV3-2) combines with J gene TRBJ1-3; 8 bases match TRBD1. This CDR3 spans 17 amino acids. J gave up 2 bases and V 2 bases, and 8 bases lay outside the gene matches. Per the germline V gene, CDR1 is LGHDT and CDR2 is YNNKEL (reference sequence).